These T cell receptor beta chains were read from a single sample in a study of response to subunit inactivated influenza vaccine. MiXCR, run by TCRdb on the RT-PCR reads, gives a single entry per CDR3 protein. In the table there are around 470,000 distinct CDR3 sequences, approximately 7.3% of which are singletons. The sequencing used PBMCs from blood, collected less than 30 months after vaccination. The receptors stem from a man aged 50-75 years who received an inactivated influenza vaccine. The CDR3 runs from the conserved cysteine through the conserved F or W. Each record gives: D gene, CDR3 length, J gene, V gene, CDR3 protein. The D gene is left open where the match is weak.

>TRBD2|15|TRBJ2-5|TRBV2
CASSSTRGRAGTQYF
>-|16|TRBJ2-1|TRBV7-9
CASSQREHSIYNEQFF
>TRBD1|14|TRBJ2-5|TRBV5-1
CASSFGTAQETQYF
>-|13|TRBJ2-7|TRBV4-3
CASSHYRNYEQYF
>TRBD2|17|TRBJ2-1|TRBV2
CASSKIGGGWSYNEQFF
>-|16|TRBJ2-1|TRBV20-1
CSARDQASPSYNEQFF
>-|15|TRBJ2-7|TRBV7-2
CASSLARQTSYEQYF
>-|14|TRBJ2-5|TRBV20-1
CSARPRDYQETQYF
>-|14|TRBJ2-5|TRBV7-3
CASSPSLGEETQYF
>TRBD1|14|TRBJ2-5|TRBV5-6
CASTIGTVGETQYF
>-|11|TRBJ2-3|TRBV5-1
CASSQRDTQYF
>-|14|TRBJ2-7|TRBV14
CASSQVNRASRQYF
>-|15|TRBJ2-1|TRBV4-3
CASSPGGTVSNEQFF
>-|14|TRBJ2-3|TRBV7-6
CASSPNQNTDTQYF
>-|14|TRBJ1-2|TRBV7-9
CASRIRGGNYGYTF
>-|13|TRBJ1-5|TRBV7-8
CASTLAFNQPQHF
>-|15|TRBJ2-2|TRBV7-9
CASTLRAPGTGELFF
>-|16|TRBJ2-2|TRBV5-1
CASSRGGGLRTGELFF
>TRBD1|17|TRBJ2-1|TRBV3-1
CASSQDGTGVSYNEQFF
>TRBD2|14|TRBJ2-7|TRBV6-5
CASSSGLAAYEQYF
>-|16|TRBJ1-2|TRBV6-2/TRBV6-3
CASSYSRPDHNYGYTF
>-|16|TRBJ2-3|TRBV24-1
CATSGGRTAATDTQYF
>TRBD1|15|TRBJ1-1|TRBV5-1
CASSPAGTGQPAAFF
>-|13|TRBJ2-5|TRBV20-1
CSARGWAAETQYF
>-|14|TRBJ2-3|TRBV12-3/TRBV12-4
CASSRRSGADTQYF
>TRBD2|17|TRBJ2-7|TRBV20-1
CSAGSGQQALTVYEQYF
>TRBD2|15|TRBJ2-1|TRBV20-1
CSALPLAGRRNEQFF
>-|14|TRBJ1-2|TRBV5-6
CASSLNFEAGGYTF
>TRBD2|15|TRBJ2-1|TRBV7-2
CASSYTSGGNNEQFF
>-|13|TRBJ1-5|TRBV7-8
CASSFSVGWPQHF
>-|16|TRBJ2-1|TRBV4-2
CASSQVSGVAYNEQFF
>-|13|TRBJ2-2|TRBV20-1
CSAKDGYTGELFF
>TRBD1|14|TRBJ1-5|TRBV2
CASRVGQGGQPQHF
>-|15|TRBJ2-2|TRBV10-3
CAIGGQGVGTGELFF
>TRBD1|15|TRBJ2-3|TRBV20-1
CSARAGKGAGDTQYF
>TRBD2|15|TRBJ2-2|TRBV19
CASTRTSGRAGELFF
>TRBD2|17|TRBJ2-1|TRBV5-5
CASSRAQRGGYYNEQFF
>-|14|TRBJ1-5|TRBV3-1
CASSQAGHNQPQHF
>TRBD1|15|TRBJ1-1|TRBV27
CASSVRGQGNTEAFF
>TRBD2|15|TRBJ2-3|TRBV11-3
CASTMGTSGKDTQYF
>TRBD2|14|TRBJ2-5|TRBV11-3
CASSSGLAGETQYF